This TCR beta chain was recovered during a study of blood T cell repertoires in COVID-19. Study at large: Sites in the United States, Italy and Spain provided acute and convalescent COVID-19 samples. Sources were T cells, B-cell-depleted T cells, or PBMCs; the material itself was cDNA or gDNA.

The repertoire was sequenced with immunoSEQ multiplex PCR; TCRdb's copy has only in-frame clones and lacks some. The data contain about 210,000 clones, about 91% of them singletons. CDR3 length equals 14 residues. Germline V gene lookup returns CDR1 KGHDR and CDR2 SFDVKD. Losses at the gene ends were 5 bases for V and 2 bases for J; bases not matched to a gene: 1. A remark on this clone: Additional DNA sequences in this sample encode the identical CDR3.

Sequencing was carried out using peripheral blood. The sequence was collected from a man under 40 with acute or convalescent COVID-19. This rearrangement joins TRBV24-1 to TRBJ2-2; 7 bases agree with TRBD1. CDR3 sequence reads: CATSGQGNTGELFF. CDR3 sequence (DNA): TGTGCCACCAGTGGACAGGGCAACACCGGGGAGCTGTTTTTT.